This entry lists 12 T cell receptor beta chains sequenced from one sample in a study of T cell repertoires in cytomegalovirus infection. TCRdb recomputed calls from the reads with MiXCR, one row per CDR3 protein. The sample holds approximately 1,000,000 distinct CDR3 sequences, less than 40% seen once. These receptors lack a known antigen. This specimen consisted of cultured CD8+ T cells from PBMCs, obtained from culture after CMV antigen stimulation. These receptors came from a human donor in good health (CMV status not recorded). Some clones in this sample may be carry-over from other donors' samples.

The chain combines TRBV5-6 with TRBJ2-7; 7 positions match TRBD1. V gave up 9 bases and J gave up 6 bases; unmatched junction bases: 21. This CDR3 contains 16 residues. Germline lookup yields CDR1 SGHDT and CDR2 YYEEEE. This chain's CDR3 is CATRFMPDREGSEQYV. CDR3 sequence (DNA): TGTGCCACCAGATTCATGCCCGACAGGGAAGGGAGCGAGCAGTACGTC.

The rearrangement links TRBV27 to TRBJ2-1; TRBD1 or TRBD2 may be the D gene (6 bases each). CDR1 and CDR2 (germline): MNHEY, SMNVEV (reference sequence). V lost 6 bases and J 0 bases, leaving 15 bases between the germline ends. The CDR3 sequence is 16 residues long. Here the CDR3 reads CASSGGTPRSYNEQFF. DNA of the CDR3: TGTGCCAGCAGCGGCGGGACACCACGCTCCTACAATGAGCAGTTCTTC.

This chain uses TRBV4-1 with TRBJ1-5, with unresolved D. With 2 bases removed from V and 6 bases from J, the gap between germline ends came to 14 bases. Per germline, CDR1 MGHRA and CDR2 YSYEKL. CDR3 size: 15 residues. The CDR3 coding sequence is TGCGCCAGCAGCCAAACCAGACCCGGAGGTCAGCCCCAGCATTTT. Translated, it gives CASSQTRPGGQPQHF.

There are a few counts of this clonotype. The chain combines TRBV5-1 with TRBJ1-1, with 9 bases matching TRBD1. V lost 0 bases and J lost 1; bases outside the gene matches: 1. Germline V gene sequence: CDR1 SGHRS, CDR2 YFSETQ. CDR3 length: 15 amino acids. The CDR3 sequence is CASSLEDRGNTEAFF. Written as DNA, the CDR3 is TGCGCCAGCAGCTTGGAGGACAGGGGGAACACTGAAGCTTTCTTT.

The chain links TRBV12-3 or TRBV12-4 to TRBJ1-4; D uncertain. Trimming took 3 bases from V and 0 from J, leaving 14 bases between them. The CDR3 has 17 residues. The chain's CDR3 is CASSFTPDEATNEKLFF. DNA for the CDR3: TGTGCCAGCAGTTTTACCCCTGACGAAGCAACTAATGAAAAACTGTTTTTT.

At least ten counts were recorded for this clonotype. The J gene is TRBJ1-1, the V gene TRBV7-2, with TRBD1 matching over 11 bases. V was clipped by 4 bases and J by 10 bases; unmatched bases: 2. This CDR3 spans 12 amino acids. The germline CDR1 and CDR2 sequences are SGHTA and FQGNSA. The CDR3 loop is CASSSGTGGAFF. DNA for the CDR3: TGTGCCAGCAGCTCCGGGACAGGGGGAGCTTTCTTT.

This clonotype occurred a few times. This chain connects TRBV7-9 to TRBJ1-1; 7 nucleotides agree with TRBD1. Per germline, CDR1 SEHNR and CDR2 FQNEAQ (reference sequence). The CDR3 length is 13 residues. The ends lost 6 bases at V and 6 bases at J; junction bases unmatched: 7. The chain's CDR3 is CASSPRGGPEAFF. The CDR3, as DNA: TGTGCCAGCAGTCCCAGGGGGGGCCCTGAAGCTTTCTTT.

This clonotype was found a few times. V is TRBV6-2 or TRBV6-3 and J is TRBJ2-1; perhaps TRBD2 as D (7 bases). Germline lookup yields CDR1 MNHEY and CDR2 SVGEGT. V shed 3 bases and J shed 8 bases, with 20 bases lying between them. This CDR3 spans 16 amino acids. CDR3 amino acids: CASSYEGGNILDEQFF. The CDR3 region has the DNA TGTGCCAGCAGTTATGAGGGGGGGAATATACTTGATGAGCAGTTCTTC.

The sample holds many counts of this clonotype. The chain is built from TRBV7-2 and TRBJ2-1; D gene uncertain. Trimming removed 5 bases at V and 2 bases at J, with 7 bases between. The CDR3 loop spans 13 amino acids. Germline V lookup: CDR1 SGHTA, CDR2 FQGNSA. CDR3 sequence reads: CASSAKPYNEQFF. CDR3 sequence (DNA): TGTGCCAGCAGCGCAAAGCCCTACAATGAGCAGTTCTTC. Filled out from reference TRBV7-2 and TRBJ2-1, the complete variable domain reads GAGVSQSPSNKVTEKGKDVELRCDPISGHTALYWYRQSLGQGLEFLIYFQGNSAPDKSGLPSDRFSAERTGGSVSTLTIQRTQQEDSAVYLCASSAKPYNEQFFGPGTRLTVL.

The chain couples TRBV3-1 to TRBJ1-3, with D uncertain. Germline V gives CDR1 LGHDT, CDR2 YNNKEL (reference sequence). The CDR3 has 15 amino acids. Trimming took off 0 bases at V and 5 bases at J, with 11 bases between the two ends. DNA of the CDR3: TGTGCCAGCAGCCAAGAGAGGGTCGTTAGAAACACCATATATTTT. Translated, it gives CASSQERVVRNTIYF.

This clonotype came up a few times. The J gene is TRBJ1-4, the V gene TRBV7-2; 8 bases line up with TRBD1. J gave up 6 bases and V 2 bases, and 5 bases lay outside the gene matches. CDR1 and CDR2 (germline): SGHTA, FQGNSA. The CDR3 is 15 amino acids. The CDR3 DNA is TGTGCCAGCAGCTTAAGGGGACAGGAGGATGAAAAACTGTTTTTT. Its translation is CASSLRGQEDEKLFF.

The chain has TRBV7-9 and TRBJ2-7; 10 bases are shared with TRBD2. The CDR3 runs to 15 residues. Germline lookup yields CDR1 SEHNR and CDR2 FQNEAQ (reference sequence). V was clipped by 5 bases and J by 4 bases; unmatched bases: 8. The CDR3 here is CASSESSGGEYEQYF. The DNA for the CDR3 is TGTGCCAGCAGCGAATCTAGCGGGGGAGAGTACGAGCAGTACTTC.